The 32 T cell receptor beta chains below all came from one sample that was sequenced in a study of blood T cell repertoires in COVID-19. TCRdb keeps only in-frame clones here, not all; method: immunoSEQ multiplex PCR. The sample shows roughly 90,000 clones, around 85% of them seen only once. The sequencing input was peripheral blood. These TCRs come from a man at least 80 years old with acute or convalescent COVID-19.

The rearrangement joins TRBV28 to TRBJ2-5; 10 bases agree with TRBD1. The CDR3 length is 16 residues. Trimming removed 5 bases from V and 5 bases from J; junction bases left unmatched: 11. Germline-derived CDR1 and CDR2 are MDHEN and SYDVKM. CDR3 coding DNA: TGTGCCAGCAGTAAAACTCGGACAGGGGGTCGTGAGACCCAGTACTTC. Encoded protein: CASSKTRTGGRETQYF.

The chain has TRBV5-7 and TRBJ2-7; D not certain. TRBV5-7 is sorted into the ORF group, with uncertain function. This CDR3 region has 16 residues. Trimming removed 2 bases from V and 4 bases from J, with 19 bases in between. In DNA form, the CDR3 reads TGTGCCAGCAGCTTTGTCCGCAGATACCATTCTTACGAGCAGTACTTC. Translated: CASSFVRRYHSYEQYF.

The genes are TRBV25-1 and TRBJ2-3; possible D gene TRBD2, 5 bases. CDR3 length: 14 amino acids. CDR1 and CDR2 (germline): MGHDK, SYGVNS. The germline V and J ends were trimmed by 3 bases and 0 bases, with 7 bases remaining between them. The CDR3 sequence is CASSDQRSTDTQYF. The CDR3 DNA follows: TGTGCCAGCAGTGATCAGCGGAGCACAGATACGCAGTATTTT.

The rearrangement links TRBV5-1 to TRBJ2-1; TRBD2 matches at 9 bases. Per the germline V gene, CDR1 is SGHRS and CDR2 is YFSETQ. CDR3 size: 14 residues. The V gene end was trimmed by 4 bases and the J gene end by 7 bases; junction bases not matched to a gene: 6. CDR3 DNA: TGCGCCAGCAGCGCTACCCTAGCGGGGAATGAGCAGTTCTTC. Translated, it gives CASSATLAGNEQFF.

The table lists this clone with a count of one. The chain joins TRBV30 to TRBJ2-7; tentatively, D is TRBD1 (6 bases). V was pared by 6 bases and J by 4 bases, with 13 bases between. The CDR3 runs to 12 residues. Germline CDR1 and CDR2: GTSNPN and SVGIG (reference sequence). The CDR3 sequence is CACKQGFYEQYF. The CDR3 DNA sequence: TGTGCCTGTAAACAGGGTTTTTACGAGCAGTACTTC.

This clone was detected only a few times. This chain connects TRBV5-1 to TRBJ1-3; 10 bases align to TRBD1. Per the germline V gene, CDR1 is SGHRS and CDR2 is YFSETQ. There are 16 residues in the CDR3. V was pared by 6 bases and J by 2 bases, with 8 bases of the junction left unmatched. CDR3 nucleotides: TGCGCCAGCACCAATACCGGGACAGGGGCTGGAAACACCATATATTTT. Its translation: CASTNTGTGAGNTIYF.

The V and J genes are TRBV27 and TRBJ1-2, with D maybe TRBD1 (5 bases). Trimming stripped 4 bases from V and 4 bases from J, with 19 bases between. The CDR3 has 16 amino acids. Per germline, CDR1 MNHEY and CDR2 SMNVEV (reference sequence). The CDR3 bases are TGTGCCAGCAGTTCTGGCTCAGGGTGGTTTAGCTATGGCTACACCTTC. Residues: CASSSGSGWFSYGYTF.

The genes are TRBV18 and TRBJ1-2; 10 bases match TRBD1. The length of the CDR3 is 13 residues. The trim removed 3 bases at V and 7 bases at J, leaving 2 bases unmatched. CDR1 is KGHSH, CDR2 LQKENI, per germline. The CDR3 nucleotides are TGTGCCAGCTCACCCGACAGGGGGCCTGGCTACACCTTC. Encoded protein: CASSPDRGPGYTF.

This clone appeared a single time. The chain recombines TRBV19 with TRBJ1-5, with 9 nucleotides matching TRBD1. CDR1 and CDR2 from the germline V gene are LNHDA and SQIVND (reference sequence). The junction had 18 bases not matched to a gene; V was cut back by 3 bases and J by 0 bases. The CDR3 is 21 amino acids. The CDR3 DNA sequence: TGTGCCAGTAGTATGGGAGCGTTGGGACAGGGCACCAATTATAGCAATCAGCCCCAGCATTTT. Residues: CASSMGALGQGTNYSNQPQHF. Drawing the rest from reference TRBV19 and TRBJ1-5, the complete variable domain is DGGITQSPKYLFRKEGQNVTLSCEQNLNHDAMYWYRQDPGQGLRLIYYSQIVNDFQKGDIAEGYSVSREKKESFPLTVTSAQKNPTAFYLCASSMGALGQGTNYSNQPQHFGDGTRLSIL.

The chain employs TRBV19 and TRBJ2-1, with TRBD1 matching 9 bases. Looked up from germline, CDR1 is LNHDA and CDR2 is SQIVND (reference sequence). The CDR3 extends over 14 amino acids. The V segment lost 7 bases and the J segment 4 bases; nucleotides outside the gene matches: 5. CDR3 sequence (DNA): TGTGCCAGTAACACCGGGACAGGGTACAATGAGCAGTTCTTC. Its translation: CASNTGTGYNEQFF. Variable domain in full (rest from reference TRBV19 and TRBJ2-1): DGGITQSPKYLFRKEGQNVTLSCEQNLNHDAMYWYRQDPGQGLRLIYYSQIVNDFQKGDIAEGYSVSREKKESFPLTVTSAQKNPTAFYLCASNTGTGYNEQFFGPGTRLTVL.

CDR3 sequence (DNA): TGTGCCAGCTCACCGACAGGGGGCGGAACCTACGAGCAGTACTTC. Translated: CASSPTGGGTYEQYF. The chain combines TRBV18 with TRBJ2-7; TRBD1 matches at 10 bases. V was clipped by 3 bases and J by 2 bases; unmatched bases: 4. The germline CDR1 and CDR2 sequences are KGHSH and LQKENI. The CDR3 runs 15 residues.

The table lists this clone with a count of one. The CDR3 DNA reads TGTGCCAGCAGCTTCACGAGGACAGGGGAAGAGACCCAGTACTTC. It specifies CASSFTRTGEETQYF. The V call is TRBV7-9, the J call TRBJ2-5; the match to TRBD1 covers 9 bases. Germline lookup yields CDR1 SEHNR and CDR2 FQNEAQ (reference sequence). Trimming at V came to 3 bases and at J to 3 bases, leaving 5 bases not matched to a gene. The CDR3 totals 15 residues.

The gene calls are TRBV28 and TRBJ1-5; tentatively, D is TRBD1 (6 bases). Trimming took off 5 bases at V and 5 bases at J, with 16 bases between the two ends. This CDR3 is 15 amino acids long. CDR1 is MDHEN, CDR2 SYDVKM, per germline. The DNA of the CDR3 is TGTGCCAGCAGTCCCTTCGACAGGAGCTATCAGCCCCAGCATTTT. Translating it yields CASSPFDRSYQPQHF.

This chain links TRBV3-1 (or the pseudogene TRBV3-2) with TRBJ2-2; D is perhaps TRBD1 (5 bases). The CDR3 extends over 16 amino acids. The V end lost 3 bases, the J end lost 2 bases, and 13 bases lay between the germline ends. CDR1 and CDR2 from the germline V gene are LGHDT and YNNKEL (reference sequence). In DNA form, the CDR3 reads TGTGCCAGCAGCCAGCGACAGAGCCATAACACCGGGGAGCTGTTTTTT. Amino acid sequence: CASSQRQSHNTGELFF.

The rearrangement uses TRBV6-4 and TRBJ1-6, with D hard to call. V lost 3 bases and J 7 bases, leaving 7 bases between the germline ends. CDR1 is MRHNA, CDR2 SNTAGT, per germline. This CDR3 comprises 13 residues. DNA of the CDR3: TGTGCCAGCAGTGAGAGATGGAATTCACCCCTCCACTTT. This codes for CASSERWNSPLHF.

The chain has TRBV19 and TRBJ2-5, with a possible D match to TRBD2 (7 bases). V lost 3 bases and J 4 bases, leaving 9 bases between the germline ends. Germline loops: CDR1 LNHDA, CDR2 SQIVND (reference sequence). This CDR3 region has 13 residues. The CDR3 nucleotides read TGTGCCAGTAGTATCGCGGGGGCAGAGACCCAGTACTTC. This codes for CASSIAGAETQYF.

This clone has only one observation. This chain uses TRBV9 with TRBJ2-3; 8 nucleotides align to TRBD2. This CDR3 comprises 15 residues. V was clipped by 0 bases and J by 5 bases; unmatched bases: 5. The germline V gene has CDR1 SGDLS and CDR2 YYNGEE. This CDR3 is CASSVAGGQIDTQYF. The CDR3, as DNA: TGTGCCAGCAGCGTAGCGGGAGGGCAGATAGATACGCAGTATTTT. The whole variable domain, remainder taken from reference TRBV9 and TRBJ2-3, is DSGVTQTPKHLITATGQRVTLRCSPRSGDLSVYWYQQSLDQGLQFLIQYYNGEERAKGNILERFSAQQFPDLHSELNLSSLELGDSALYFCASSVAGGQIDTQYFGPGTRLTVL.

This chain joins TRBV6-5 and TRBJ1-5, with TRBD1 matching over 8 bases. Trimming took 6 bases from V and 5 from J; bases not matched to a gene: 3. This CDR3 region has 13 residues. Germline CDR1 MNHEY, CDR2 SVGAGI. DNA of the CDR3: TGTGCCAGCAGCCGACAGGGGCATCAGCCCCAGCATTTT. This gives the protein CASSRQGHQPQHF.

About this clone itself: Other nucleotide sequences from this sample produce the same CDR3. The chain couples TRBV18 to TRBJ1-1, with TRBD1 matching over 10 bases. The CDR3 has 14 residues. J lost 3 bases, V lost 6 bases, and 4 bases had no gene match. CDR1 KGHSH and CDR2 LQKENI come from the germline V gene. This CDR3 is CASSPGQGYTEAFF. In DNA, the CDR3 is TGTGCCAGCTCTCCGGGACAGGGGTACACTGAAGCTTTCTTT.

This chain uses TRBV9 with TRBJ2-7; TRBD1 matches 7 bases. The CDR3 spans 19 residues. Germline V CDR1 and CDR2: SGDLS, YYNGEE. Trimming cost V 0 bases and J 0 bases; bases outside gene matches: 15. The chain's CDR3 is CASSVAPPTPTGSSYEQYF. The DNA for the CDR3 is TGTGCCAGCAGCGTAGCCCCTCCCACCCCGACAGGGAGCTCCTACGAGCAGTACTTC.

The rearrangement uses TRBV3-1 (or the pseudogene TRBV3-2) and TRBJ2-7; 7 bases match TRBD1. This CDR3 region has 13 residues. V lost 3 bases and J lost 5; bases outside the gene matches: 4. The germline V gene has CDR1 LGHDT and CDR2 YNNKEL (reference sequence). The chain's CDR3 is CASSHPTGDEQYF. The CDR3 bases are TGTGCCAGCAGCCATCCCACAGGGGACGAGCAGTACTTC.

V and J are TRBV19 and TRBJ2-1; weak D call: TRBD2 (5 bases). CDR1 and CDR2 (germline): LNHDA, SQIVND (reference sequence). The germline V and J ends were trimmed by 3 bases and 8 bases, with 5 bases remaining between them. The CDR3 is 11 amino acids. CDR3 in amino acids: CASSMEDEQFF. The CDR3 DNA sequence: TGTGCCAGTAGTATGGAGGATGAGCAGTTCTTC.

The chain couples TRBV10-2 to TRBJ2-5, with D possibly matching TRBD1 (6 bases). The ends were cut back, 5 bases at V and 5 bases at J, with 18 bases in the middle. This CDR3 has 15 residues. Per the germline V gene, CDR1 is WSHSY and CDR2 is SAAADI. The CDR3 spells CASSNRDNLAETQYF. DNA for the CDR3: TGCGCCAGCAGTAACAGGGATAATTTGGCGGAGACCCAGTACTTC.

The chain links TRBV24-1 to TRBJ2-7; the match to TRBD2 covers 9 bases. The CDR3 contains 18 residues. Germline V lookup: CDR1 KGHDR, CDR2 SFDVKD. J gave up 0 bases and V 0 bases, and 8 bases lay outside the gene matches. The chain's CDR3 is CATSDLRSGLALSYEQYF. CDR3 in DNA: TGTGCCACCAGTGATTTGCGCTCGGGACTAGCTCTCTCCTACGAGCAGTACTTC.

V and J are TRBV9 and TRBJ2-4; 7 bases match TRBD1. This CDR3 is built from 17 residues. V lost 3 bases and J lost 3; bases outside the gene matches: 12. The germline V gene encodes CDR1 SGDLS and CDR2 YYNGEE. DNA for the CDR3: TGTGCCAGCAGCGATACAGGGGAACTGGGGGTCAAAAACATTCAGTACTTC. Translating gives CASSDTGELGVKNIQYF. Variable domain in full (rest from reference TRBV9 and TRBJ2-4): DSGVTQTPKHLITATGQRVTLRCSPRSGDLSVYWYQQSLDQGLQFLIQYYNGEERAKGNILERFSAQQFPDLHSELNLSSLELGDSALYFCASSDTGELGVKNIQYFGAGTRLSVL.

The chain is built from TRBV11-2 and TRBJ2-1; D might be TRBD2 (6 bases). The CDR3 runs to 15 residues. The germline V gene encodes CDR1 SGHAT and CDR2 FQNNGV. The V end lost 0 bases, the J end lost 9 bases, and 15 bases lay between the germline ends. The CDR3 protein is CASSLDQIGSIEQFF. DNA for the CDR3: TGTGCCAGCAGCTTAGATCAAATCGGGAGCATTGAGCAGTTCTTC.

This chain links TRBV29-1 with TRBJ1-2; 8 nucleotides line up with TRBD1. The CDR3 has 13 residues. V shed 6 bases and J 8 bases; nucleotides not matched to a gene: 11. Looked up from germline, CDR1 is SQVTM and CDR2 is ANQGSEA. The CDR3 bases are TGCAGCGTACCCGGGCAGGGGGCAGGAGGCTACACCTTC. It encodes CSVPGQGAGGYTF. Based on the CDR3 plus reference TRBV29-1 and TRBJ1-2, the full variable domain is SAVISQKPSRDICQRGTSLTIQCQVDSQVTMMFWYRQQPGQSLTLIATANQGSEATYESGFVIDKFPISRPNLTFSTLTVSNMSPEDSSIYLCSVPGQGAGGYTFGSGTRLTVV.

In its sample, this clone was seen many times. The V gene is TRBV3-1 (or the pseudogene TRBV3-2), the J gene TRBJ2-7; maybe TRBD1 (6 bases). The CDR3 runs to 16 residues. Germline V gene lookup returns CDR1 LGHDT and CDR2 YNNKEL (reference sequence). Trimming took off 1 base at V and 0 bases at J, with 13 bases between the two ends. The CDR3 bases are TGTGCCAGCAGCCAAGGAGCCACAGGGTACTCCTACGAGCAGTACTTC. This gives the protein CASSQGATGYSYEQYF.

Only a few counts were recorded for this clone. The V gene is TRBV5-4, the J gene TRBJ2-7; 7 bases align to TRBD1. The CDR3 is 16 residues long. V dropped 0 bases and J dropped 7; count of bases not matched to a gene: 13. Per germline, CDR1 SGHNT and CDR2 YYREEE (reference sequence). CDR3 region: CASSLAVGQLLLEQYF. The CDR3 coding sequence is TGTGCCAGCAGCTTGGCCGTGGGACAGCTTCTTTTAGAGCAGTACTTC.

This clone was observed once. V is TRBV28 and J is TRBJ1-2; 8 bases agree with TRBD1. CDR1 and CDR2 from the germline V gene are MDHEN and SYDVKM. Trimming took 8 bases from V and 6 from J; bases not matched to a gene: 5. The CDR3 loop spans 12 amino acids. CDR3 amino acids: CASLDRDDGYTF. The CDR3 DNA reads as TGTGCCAGCTTGGACAGGGATGATGGCTACACCTTC.

V gene TRBV2 combines with J gene TRBJ1-3; 8 nucleotides line up with TRBD1. Trimming took 7 bases from V and 2 from J; bases not matched to a gene: 4. There are 14 residues in the CDR3. Germline CDR1 reads SNHLY; CDR2 reads FYNNEI. CDR3 DNA sequence: TGTGCCAGCAATGGACAGGGTGCTGGAAACACCATATATTTT. It specifies CASNGQGAGNTIYF.

This chain links TRBV28 with TRBJ1-3; D gene unclear. This CDR3 has 16 amino acids. Trimming removed 3 bases from V and 0 bases from J, with 12 bases in between. CDR1 is MDHEN, CDR2 SYDVKM, per germline. The CDR3 spells CASSLSVTYSGNTIYF. The CDR3 bases are TGTGCCAGCAGTTTGTCGGTTACCTACTCTGGAAACACCATATATTTT.